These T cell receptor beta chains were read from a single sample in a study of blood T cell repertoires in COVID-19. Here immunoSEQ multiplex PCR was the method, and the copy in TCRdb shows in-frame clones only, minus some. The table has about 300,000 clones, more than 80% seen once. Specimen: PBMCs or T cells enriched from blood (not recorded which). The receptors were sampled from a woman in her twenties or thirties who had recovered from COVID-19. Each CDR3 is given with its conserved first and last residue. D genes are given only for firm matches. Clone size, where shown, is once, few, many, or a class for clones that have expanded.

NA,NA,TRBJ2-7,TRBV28,CASSLGVGADYEQYF,TGTGCCAGCAGTTTAGGAGTAGGGGCTGACTACGAGCAGTACTTC
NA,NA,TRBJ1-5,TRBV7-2,CASSLAQWSGNQPQHF,TGTGCCAGCAGCTTAGCGCAGTGGAGTGGCAATCAGCCCCAGCATTTT
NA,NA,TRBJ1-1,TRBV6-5,CASSHPVGNTEAFF,TGTGCCAGCAGCCACCCGGTCGGGAACACTGAAGCTTTCTTT
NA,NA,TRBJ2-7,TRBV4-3,CASSQAQGYEQYF,TGCGCCAGCAGCCAGGCCCAGGGATACGAGCAGTACTTC
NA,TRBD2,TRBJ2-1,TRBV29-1,CSVDPSGIYNEQFF,TGCAGCGTTGACCCTAGCGGGATCTACAATGAGCAGTTCTTC
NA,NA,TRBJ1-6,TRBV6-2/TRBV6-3,CASSFRGGNSPLHF,TGTGCCAGCAGTTTCAGGGGTGGCAATTCACCCCTCCACTTT
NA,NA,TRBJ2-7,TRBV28,CASSSTGGHRIYEQYF,TGTGCCAGCAGTTCGACTGGGGGACATAGGATCTACGAGCAGTACTTC
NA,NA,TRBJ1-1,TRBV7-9,CASSLSVNTEAFF,TGTGCCAGCAGCTTATCAGTTAACACTGAAGCTTTCTTT
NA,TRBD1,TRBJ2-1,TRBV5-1,CASSLGQGVHEQFF,TGCGCCAGCAGCTTGGGACAGGGGGTCCATGAGCAGTTCTTC
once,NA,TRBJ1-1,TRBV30,CAWTIGVDGAPEAFF,TGTGCCTGGACCATTGGGGTGGATGGGGCCCCAGAAGCTTTCTTT
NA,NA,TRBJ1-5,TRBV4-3,CASSQEGWSTDGNQPQHF,TGCGCCAGCAGCCAAGAAGGTTGGTCGACAGACGGCAATCAGCCCCAGCATTTT
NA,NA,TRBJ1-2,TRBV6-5,CASRGGRAPNYGYTF,TGTGCCAGCAGGGGAGGCAGGGCTCCTAACTATGGCTACACCTTC
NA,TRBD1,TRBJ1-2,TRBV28,CASSLQGAGGYTF,TGTGCCAGCAGTTTACAGGGGGCTGGGGGCTACACCTTC
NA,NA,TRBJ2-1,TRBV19,CASSMSGDEQFF,TGTGCCAGTAGTATGTCGGGTGATGAGCAGTTCTTC
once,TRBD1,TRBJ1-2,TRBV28,CASRDSTGGYGYTF,TGTGCCTCCCGGGACAGCACAGGAGGCTATGGCTACACCTTC
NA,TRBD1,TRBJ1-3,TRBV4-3,CASSQDRTGDTIYF,TGCGCCAGCAGCCAGGACCGCACAGGGGATACCATATATTTT